What follows are 8 T cell receptor beta chains derived from one specimen sequenced in a study of tumor-infiltrating lymphocytes in primary liver carcinoma. The authors took blood RNA from unsorted whole blood and also extracted germline DNA. Starting from approximately 470 ng of total RNA, TCR beta cDNA was produced with a primer in the constant region. ARM-PCR, slightly modified, supplied the TCR beta libraries through three nested multiplex PCR rounds. Two initial PCR rounds of about 9 cycles each paired TRBV1-TRBV30 forward primers with a C-beta reverse primer. TCRdb recomputed calls from the multiplex PCR reads with MiXCR, one row per CDR3 protein. Found here are 320,000 or so distinct CDR3 sequences, 60% to 80% of them singletons; the top ten hold about 9.4%. Sequencing was carried out using peripheral blood. These receptors were collected from a man aged 40-50 years with primary liver carcinoma and hepatitis B virus infection.

The V gene is TRBV11-3, the J gene TRBJ2-5, with D hard to call. This CDR3 has 13 amino acids. Deletions cut 3 bases from V and 13 bases from J, with 18 bases between. The germline gives CDR1 SGHNT, CDR2 YENEEA. CDR3 sequence reads: CASSLSVQETMYF. CDR3 DNA sequence: TGTGCCAGCAGCTTGTCGGTTCAAGAGACCATGTACTTC.

Of note for this clonotype: Its ends do not fully match the called genes, so a read error is possible. This chain links TRBV29-1 with TRBJ2-7, with D possibly being TRBD1 or TRBD2 (5 bases each). This CDR3 region has 16 residues. The germline V gene encodes CDR1 SQVTM and CDR2 ANQGSEA. The CDR3 coding sequence is TGCTGCGCCATGACATCTGGGACCGGCATTCCCTACGAGCACTACTTC. Protein: CCAMTSGTGIPYEHYF.

This clonotype has at least ten counts. The V gene is TRBV13, the J gene TRBJ2-7; the match to TRBD1 covers 7 bases. The germline CDR1 and CDR2 sequences are PRHDT and FYEKMQ (reference sequence). V shed 0 bases and J 1 base; nucleotides not matched to a gene: 0. The CDR3 extends over 14 amino acids. DNA for the CDR3: TGTGCCAGCAGCTTAGGGGGACAGTCCTACGAGCAGTACTTC. Residues: CASSLGGQSYEQYF.

This clonotype has just one count. Likely a read error: the CDR3 ends without its conserved phenylalanine or tryptophan. This chain connects TRBV5-6 to TRBJ1-1; D remains ambiguous. The CDR3 runs 15 residues. Germline assignment: CDR1 SGHDT and CDR2 YYEEEE. V was pared by 4 bases and J by 3 bases, with 16 bases between. The DNA of the CDR3 is TGTGCCAGCAGCATGGGTCCCCAGTTTTACACTGAAGCTTTCCTT. Translating it yields CASSMGPQFYTEAFL.

As concerns this clonotype: This clone may be a read error of a much larger clone one base away. The V gene is TRBV29-1, the J gene TRBJ1-4; perhaps TRBD1 as D (5 bases). Germline V gene data show CDR1 as SQVTM and CDR2 as ANQGSEA. The CDR3 sequence is 10 residues long. The CDR3 DNA sequence: TGCAGCGGGGGGGATGAAAGACTGTTTTTT. It encodes CSGGDERLFF.

With respect to this clonotype: A read error may be the cause here, since a much bigger clone is one base away. The CDR3 does not end in the conserved phenylalanine or tryptophan, so this is likely a read error. V and J are TRBV6-2 or TRBV6-3 and TRBJ1-6, with D perhaps matching TRBD1 (5 bases). Germline CDR1 and CDR2: MNHEY and SVGEGT. This CDR3 comprises 14 residues. Trimming removed 2 bases from V and 8 bases from J, with 10 bases in between. CDR3 residues: CASSYPVGDSPLHY. DNA for the CDR3: TGTGCCAGCAGTTACCCCGTGGGGGATTCACCCCTCCACTAT.

Notes on this clonotype: This clone may be a read error of a much larger clone one base away. This chain connects TRBV5-4 to TRBJ2-1, with 9 bases fitting TRBD1. This CDR3 has 16 amino acids. CDR1 SGHNT and CDR2 YYREEE come from the germline V gene (reference sequence). Written as DNA, the CDR3 is TGTACCAGCAGCCGTTCCGGGACAGGGCGGGACAATGAGCAGTTCTTC. Translated: CTSSRSGTGRDNEQFF.

Comment on this clonotype: A read error may be the cause here, since a much bigger clone is one base away. The chain is built from TRBV6-5 and TRBJ1-6; D is uncertain. The V gene's germline CDR1 is MNHEY and CDR2 SVGAGI. This CDR3 has 19 residues. The CDR3 region is CASSYSISGGSSYNPPLHF. For the CDR3, the DNA is TGTGCCAGCAGTTACTCGATATCTGGCGGGAGCTCCTATAATCCACCCCTCCACTTT.